A single sample gave rise to the 10 T cell receptor beta chains below, sequenced in a study of radiation and T cells in renal cell carcinoma. Time point given: blood 4 weeks post-SBRT, at nephrectomy. Treatment defined: 15 Gy SBRT to primary tumor, nephrectomy 4 weeks later. Produced via immunoSEQ multiplex PCR; TCRdb's table is partial and in-frame only. The repertoire has over 85,000 clones, approximately 80% of them found once; the top ten carry roughly a tenth. The material was blood, obtained from a patient whose treatment included radiotherapy and nephrectomy. The receptors shown here come from a man in his fifties or sixties with renal cell carcinoma.

The gene calls are TRBV7-6 and TRBJ1-1, with D tentatively TRBD1 (6 bases). Trimming stripped 2 bases from V and 1 base from J, with 11 bases between. Germline CDR1 SGHVS, CDR2 FNYEAQ. There are 15 residues in the CDR3. As DNA, the CDR3 is TGTGCCAGCAGCTTACAGGGGCGGGGGAACACTGAAGCTTTCTTT. This translates into CASSLQGRGNTEAFF.

The rearrangement uses TRBV5-1 and TRBJ2-5; D unresolved. V was pared by 3 bases and J by 5 bases, with 11 bases between. Germline V gene lookup returns CDR1 SGHRS and CDR2 YFSETQ. This CDR3 is built from 13 residues. The CDR3 DNA sequence: TGCGCCAGCAGCTCTCAAGGAGCGGAGACCCAGTACTTC. Encoded protein: CASSSQGAETQYF.

The V gene is TRBV2, the J gene TRBJ2-3; 7 nucleotides agree with TRBD2. Trimming cost V 3 bases and J 6 bases; bases outside gene matches: 3. CDR3 length: 13 amino acids. The germline gives CDR1 SNHLY, CDR2 FYNNEI. For the CDR3, the DNA is TGTGCCAGCAGTGATGGGCGGGGGGATACGCAGTATTTT. This encodes CASSDGRGDTQYF.

The chain couples TRBV18 to TRBJ1-5, with 8 bases fitting TRBD1. The CDR3 spans 17 residues. Germline loops: CDR1 KGHSH, CDR2 LQKENI. V lost 3 bases, J lost 2 bases, and 9 bases stayed unmatched. CDR3 sequence reads: CASSPRGSGGGNQPQHF. CDR3 coding DNA: TGTGCCAGCTCACCCCGCGGGTCAGGGGGCGGCAATCAGCCCCAGCATTTT.

This clone has more than one count but fewer than ten. The CDR3 protein is CASSQGMTSAMSTDTQYF. CDR3 bases: TGCGCCAGCAGCCAGGGAATGACTAGCGCAATGAGCACAGATACGCAGTATTTT. This chain uses TRBV4-3 with TRBJ2-3; 8 nucleotides agree with TRBD2. Germline CDR1 is LGHNA and CDR2 is YSLEER. The CDR3 has 18 amino acids. V shed 3 bases and J 0 bases; nucleotides not matched to a gene: 11.

The chain uses TRBV6-6 and TRBJ1-3, with D possibly being TRBD1 (6 bases). Germline V gives CDR1 MNHNY, CDR2 SVGAGI (reference sequence). The CDR3 length is 16 residues. The V end was cut by 3 bases, the J end by 1 base, with 13 bases between. CDR3 region: CASSYVGGQSGNTIYF. The DNA of the CDR3 is TGTGCCAGCAGTTATGTCGGGGGGCAATCTGGAAACACCATATATTTT.

This chain connects TRBV5-1 to TRBJ2-3; 8 bases agree with TRBD2. The CDR3 covers 17 residues. Unmatched junction bases numbered 7, after V lost 0 bases and J lost 1 base. CDR1 is SGHRS and CDR2 is YFSETQ in the germline V gene. CDR3 sequence: CASSLVPLRGGTDTQYF. The CDR3 coding sequence is TGCGCCAGCAGCTTGGTACCCCTGCGGGGGGGCACAGATACGCAGTATTTT.

The chain carries TRBV18 and TRBJ2-5; 7 bases are shared with TRBD1. V was pared by 7 bases and J by 5 bases, with 7 bases of the junction left unmatched. This CDR3 comprises 13 residues. Germline CDR1 and CDR2: KGHSH and LQKENI. CDR3 sequence: CASCSDRVETQYF. CDR3 sequence (DNA): TGTGCCAGCTGCAGCGACAGGGTTGAGACCCAGTACTTC.

V usage is TRBV27 and J usage is TRBJ2-7, with TRBD1 matching 12 bases. V lost 5 bases and J lost 6; bases outside the gene matches: 5. The germline V gene encodes CDR1 MNHEY and CDR2 SMNVEV (reference sequence). The CDR3 covers 14 residues. As DNA, the CDR3 is TGTGCCAGCAGTCGCCGGGACAGGGGGCTCGAGCAGTACTTC. This encodes CASSRRDRGLEQYF.

The rearrangement uses TRBV6-5 and TRBJ2-3, with TRBD2 matching over 8 bases. The CDR3 loop spans 14 amino acids. The trim removed 6 bases at V and 7 bases at J, leaving 9 bases unmatched. Germline V gives CDR1 MNHEY, CDR2 SVGAGI. The CDR3 is CASRPSGSGNTQYF. Here the CDR3 DNA reads TGTGCCAGCAGACCAAGCGGGAGTGGAAATACGCAGTATTTT.